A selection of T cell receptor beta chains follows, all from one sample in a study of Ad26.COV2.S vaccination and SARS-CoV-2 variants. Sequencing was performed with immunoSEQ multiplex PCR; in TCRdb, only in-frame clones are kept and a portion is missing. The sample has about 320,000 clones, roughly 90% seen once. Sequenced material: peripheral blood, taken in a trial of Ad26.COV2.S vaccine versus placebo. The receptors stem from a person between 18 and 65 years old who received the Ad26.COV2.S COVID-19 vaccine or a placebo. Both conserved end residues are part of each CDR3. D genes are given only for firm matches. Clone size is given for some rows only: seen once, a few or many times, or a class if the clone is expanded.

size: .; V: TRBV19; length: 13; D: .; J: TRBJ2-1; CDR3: CASSARLGYEQFF; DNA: TGTGCCAGTAGTGCCCGACTGGGTTATGAGCAGTTCTTC
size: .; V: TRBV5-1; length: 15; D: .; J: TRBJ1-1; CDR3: CASSALQGGTTEAFF; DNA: TGCGCCAGCAGCGCATTACAGGGTGGGACAACTGAAGCTTTCTTT
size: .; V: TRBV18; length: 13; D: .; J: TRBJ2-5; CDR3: CASSPGLQETQYF; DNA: TGTGCCAGCTCCCCGGGACTCCAAGAGACCCAGTACTTC
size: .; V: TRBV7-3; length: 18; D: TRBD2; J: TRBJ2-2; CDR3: CASSLGTSGRVAAGELFF; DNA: TGTGCCAGCAGCTTAGGGACTAGCGGGAGAGTGGCGGCCGGGGAGCTGTTTTTT
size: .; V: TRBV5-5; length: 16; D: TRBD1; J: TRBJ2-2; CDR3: CASRPGQGTNTGELFF; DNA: TGTGCCAGCAGACCAGGACAGGGGACGAACACCGGGGAGCTGTTTTTT
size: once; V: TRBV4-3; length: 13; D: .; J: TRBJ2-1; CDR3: CASSQEGGNEQFF; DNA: TGCGCCAGCAGCCAAGAAGGGGGCAATGAGCAGTTCTTC
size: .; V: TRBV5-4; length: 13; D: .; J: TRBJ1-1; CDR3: CASSFRASTEAFF; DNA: TGTGCCAGCAGCTTCAGGGCGAGCACTGAAGCTTTCTTT
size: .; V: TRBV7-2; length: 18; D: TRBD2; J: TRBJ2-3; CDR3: CASSLKTSGSGSTDTQYF; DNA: TGTGCCAGCAGCTTAAAGACTAGCGGGAGTGGTTCGACAGATACGCAGTATTTT
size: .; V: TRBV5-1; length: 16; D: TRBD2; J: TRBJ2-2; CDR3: CASSQGLAGGAGELFF; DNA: TGCGCCAGCAGCCAGGGACTAGCGGGGGGCGCCGGGGAGCTGTTTTTT
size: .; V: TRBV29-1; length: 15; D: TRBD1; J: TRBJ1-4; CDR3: CSVGGTGGANEKLFF; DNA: TGCAGCGTTGGGGGGACAGGGGGCGCGAATGAAAAACTGTTTTTT
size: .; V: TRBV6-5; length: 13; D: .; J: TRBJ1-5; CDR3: CASSYGGNQPQHF; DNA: TGTGCCAGCAGTTATGGAGGTAATCAGCCCCAGCATTTT
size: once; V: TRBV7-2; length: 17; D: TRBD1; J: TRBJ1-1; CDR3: CASSLALGQGRNTEAFF; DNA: TGTGCCAGCAGCTTAGCGCTGGGACAGGGGCGGAACACTGAAGCTTTCTTT
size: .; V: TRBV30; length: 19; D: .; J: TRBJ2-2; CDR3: CAWRFRLGYVSINTGELFF; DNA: TGTGCCTGGAGATTTCGGTTGGGCTACGTTTCTATAAACACCGGGGAGCTGTTTTTT
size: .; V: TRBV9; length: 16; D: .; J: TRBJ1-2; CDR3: CASSPRWTDGNYGYTF; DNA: TGTGCCAGCAGCCCCCGGTGGACAGATGGAAACTATGGCTACACCTTC
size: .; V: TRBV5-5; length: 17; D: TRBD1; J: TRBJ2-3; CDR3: CASSRWTGAGGTDTQYF; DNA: TGTGCCAGCAGCAGATGGACAGGGGCTGGGGGCACAGATACGCAGTATTTT
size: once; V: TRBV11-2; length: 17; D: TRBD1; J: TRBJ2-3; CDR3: CASSPGQLVPSTDTQYF; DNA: TGTGCCAGCAGCCCGGGACAGTTAGTCCCTAGCACAGATACGCAGTATTTT
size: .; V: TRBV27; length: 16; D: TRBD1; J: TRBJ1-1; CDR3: CASKDKTGFMNTEAFF; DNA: TGTGCCAGCAAAGATAAGACAGGGTTCATGAACACTGAAGCTTTCTTT
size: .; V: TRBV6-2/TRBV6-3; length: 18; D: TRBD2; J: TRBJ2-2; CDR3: CASSPRLAGKPNTGELFF; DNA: TGTGCCAGCAGTCCCCGACTAGCGGGAAAGCCGAACACCGGGGAGCTGTTTTTT
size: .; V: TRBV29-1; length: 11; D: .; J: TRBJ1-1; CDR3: CSVRQDTEAFF; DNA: TGCAGCGTGAGACAGGACACTGAAGCTTTCTTT
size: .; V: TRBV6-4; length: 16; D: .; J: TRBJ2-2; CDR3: CASSERGPTNTGELFF; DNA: TGTGCCAGCAGTGAGAGGGGACCAACGAACACCGGGGAGCTGTTTTTT
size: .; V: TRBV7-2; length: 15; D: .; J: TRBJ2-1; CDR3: CASSLGGVNADEQFF; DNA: TGTGCCAGCAGCTTAGGGGGGGTAAATGCGGATGAGCAGTTCTTC
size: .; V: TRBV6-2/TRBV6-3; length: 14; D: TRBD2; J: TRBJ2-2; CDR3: CASSGRADTGELFF; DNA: TGTGCCAGCAGCGGGAGGGCGGACACCGGGGAGCTGTTTTTT
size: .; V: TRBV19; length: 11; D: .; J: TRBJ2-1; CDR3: CASSAPKKQFF; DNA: TGTGCCAGTAGTGCACCGAAGAAGCAGTTCTTC
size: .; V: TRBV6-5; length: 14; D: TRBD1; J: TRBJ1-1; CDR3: CASNRDRGYTEAFF; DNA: TGTGCCAGCAACCGAGACAGGGGATACACTGAAGCTTTCTTT
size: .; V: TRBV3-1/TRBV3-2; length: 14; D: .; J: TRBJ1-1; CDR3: CASSQTPGGAEAFF; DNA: TGTGCCAGCAGCCAAACCCCGGGTGGGGCTGAAGCTTTCTTT
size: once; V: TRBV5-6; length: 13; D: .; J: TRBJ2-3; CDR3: CASSLATTDTQYF; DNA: TGTGCCAGCAGCTTGGCGACAACAGATACGCAGTATTTT
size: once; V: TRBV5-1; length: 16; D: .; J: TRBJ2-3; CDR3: CASTRSESGSTDTQYF; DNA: TGCGCCAGCACCAGATCAGAGAGCGGAAGCACAGATACGCAGTATTTT
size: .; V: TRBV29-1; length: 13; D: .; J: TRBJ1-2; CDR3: CSVPDSINYGYTF; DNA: TGCAGCGTTCCCGACAGTATTAACTATGGCTACACCTTC
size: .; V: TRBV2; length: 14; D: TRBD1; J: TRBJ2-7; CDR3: CASSGPTGNSYMHF; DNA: TGTGCCAGCAGTGGCCCGACAGGGAACTCCTATATGCACTTC
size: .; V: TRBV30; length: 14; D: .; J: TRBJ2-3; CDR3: CAWSKGISGDTQYF; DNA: TGTGCCTGGAGCAAGGGAATTTCGGGAGATACGCAGTATTTT
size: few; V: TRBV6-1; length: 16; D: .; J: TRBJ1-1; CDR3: CASSEAPWPWNTEAFF; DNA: TGTGCCAGCAGTGAAGCCCCCTGGCCATGGAACACTGAAGCTTTCTTT
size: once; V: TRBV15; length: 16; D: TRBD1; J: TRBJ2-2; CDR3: CATSREGPQGAGELFF; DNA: TGTGCCACCAGCAGAGAGGGCCCTCAGGGGGCTGGGGAGCTGTTTTTT
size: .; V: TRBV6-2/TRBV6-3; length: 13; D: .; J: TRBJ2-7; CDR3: CASSWTEAYEQYF; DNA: TGTGCCAGCAGTTGGACAGAGGCCTACGAGCAGTACTTC
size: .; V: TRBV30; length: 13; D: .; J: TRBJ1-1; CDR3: CAWRGDGGTEAFF; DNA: TGTGCCTGGAGAGGAGATGGGGGCACTGAAGCTTTCTTT
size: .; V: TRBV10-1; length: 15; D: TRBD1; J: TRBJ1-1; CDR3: CASSESNRGPTEAFF; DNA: TGCGCCAGCAGTGAGTCGAACAGGGGGCCCACTGAAGCTTTCTTT
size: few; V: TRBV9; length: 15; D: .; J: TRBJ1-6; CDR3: CASTPGAQANSPLHF; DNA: TGTGCCAGCACCCCAGGGGCACAGGCGAATTCACCCCTCCACTTT
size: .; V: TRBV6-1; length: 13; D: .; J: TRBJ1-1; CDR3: CASKYLFDTEAFF; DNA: TGTGCCAGCAAGTATCTGTTCGACACTGAAGCTTTCTTT
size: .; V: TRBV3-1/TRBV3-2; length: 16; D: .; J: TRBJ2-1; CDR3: CASSQGRPQDGNEQFF; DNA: TGTGCCAGCAGCCAAGGCCGGCCCCAGGATGGTAATGAGCAGTTCTTC
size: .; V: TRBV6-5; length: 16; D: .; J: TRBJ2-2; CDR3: CASSYRGPQLTGELFF; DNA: TGTGCCAGCAGTTACCGGGGGCCACAACTCACCGGGGAGCTGTTTTTT
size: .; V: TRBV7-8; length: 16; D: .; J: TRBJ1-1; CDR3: CASSPHRAPGGTEAFF; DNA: TGTGCCAGCAGCCCCCACAGGGCCCCTGGAGGCACTGAAGCTTTCTTT
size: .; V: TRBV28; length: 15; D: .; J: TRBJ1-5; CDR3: CASSLSSGSNQPQHF; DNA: TGTGCCAGCAGTTTATCGAGCGGGAGCAATCAGCCCCAGCATTTT
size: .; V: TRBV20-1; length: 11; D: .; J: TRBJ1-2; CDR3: CSARDLSGYTF; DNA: TGCAGTGCTAGAGATCTTTCTGGCTACACCTTC
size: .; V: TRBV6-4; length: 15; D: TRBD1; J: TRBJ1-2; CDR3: CASSDPGTGVYGYTF; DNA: TGTGCCAGCAGCGATCCCGGGACAGGGGTCTATGGCTACACCTTC
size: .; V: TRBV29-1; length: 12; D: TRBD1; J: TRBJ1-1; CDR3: CSVWSEGTGHFF; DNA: TGCAGCGTTTGGAGTGAAGGGACAGGGCATTTCTTT
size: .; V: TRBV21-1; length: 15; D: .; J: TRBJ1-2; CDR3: CASSSWTGGYYGYTF; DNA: TGTGCCAGCAGCAGCTGGACAGGGGGCTACTATGGCTACACCTTC